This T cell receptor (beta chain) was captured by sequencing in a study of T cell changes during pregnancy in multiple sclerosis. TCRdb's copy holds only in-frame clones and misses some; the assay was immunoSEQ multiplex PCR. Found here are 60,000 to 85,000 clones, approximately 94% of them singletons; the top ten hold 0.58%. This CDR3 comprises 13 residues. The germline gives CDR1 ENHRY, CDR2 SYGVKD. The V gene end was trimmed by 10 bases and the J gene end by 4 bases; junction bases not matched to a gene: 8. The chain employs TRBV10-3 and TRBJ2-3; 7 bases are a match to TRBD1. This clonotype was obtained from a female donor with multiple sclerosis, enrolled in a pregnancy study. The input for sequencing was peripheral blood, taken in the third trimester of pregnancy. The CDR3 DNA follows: TGTGCCACTTACAGGGGACAGTCAGATACGCAGTATTTT. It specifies CATYRGQSDTQYF.